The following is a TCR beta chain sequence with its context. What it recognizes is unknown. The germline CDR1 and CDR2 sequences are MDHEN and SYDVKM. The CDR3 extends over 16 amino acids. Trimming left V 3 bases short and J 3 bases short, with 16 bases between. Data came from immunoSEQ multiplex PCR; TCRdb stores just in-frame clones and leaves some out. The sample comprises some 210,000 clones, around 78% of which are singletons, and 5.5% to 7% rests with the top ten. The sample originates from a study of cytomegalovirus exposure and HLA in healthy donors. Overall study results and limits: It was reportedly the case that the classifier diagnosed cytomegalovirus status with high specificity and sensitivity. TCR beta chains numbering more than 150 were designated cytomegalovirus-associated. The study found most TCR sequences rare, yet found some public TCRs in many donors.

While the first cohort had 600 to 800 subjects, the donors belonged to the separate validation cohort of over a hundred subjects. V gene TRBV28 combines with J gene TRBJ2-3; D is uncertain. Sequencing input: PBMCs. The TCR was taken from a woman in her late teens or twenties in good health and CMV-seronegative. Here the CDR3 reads CASSLSGVDRTDTQYF. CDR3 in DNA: TGTGCCAGCAGTTTGTCGGGTGTGGATCGGACAGATACGCAGTATTTT.